This record looks at one TCR beta chain sequence and its context. Its antigen remains unidentified. The CDR3 length is 13 residues. CDR1 is SGHRS, CDR2 YFSETQ, per germline. Trimming pared 4 bases from V and 5 bases from J, leaving 12 bases between. The data belong to a study of blood T cells in healthy people across ages. The authors ran a second PCR of about 6 to 11 cycles using a sample-barcoded 5' primer and a J-beta primer mix. MiXCR was run by TCRdb on the 5' RACE reads, yielding one entry per CDR3 protein. The sample shows over 750,000 distinct CDR3 sequences, 20% to 30% of them seen only once. Findings of the study overall: When one million T cells were used, diversity estimates were thought to be underestimates. Roughly linearly, TCR beta diversity per million T cells fell as age increased. Naive and antigen-experienced cells could not be conclusively compared, given unsorted PBMCs.

A further study also used this sample, focusing on T cells of mothers and their children. From that study: Each child contributed around 3 million TCR beta CDR3 reads, while each mother contributed over 9.5 million.

The rearrangement joins TRBV5-1 to TRBJ1-1; D possibly corresponds to TRBD1 (5 bases). The source of this sequence is a boy under 18 in good health. The sequenced sample was blood. The CDR3 DNA follows: TGCGCCAGCAGCCCCACGACAGAGACTGAAGCTTTCTTT. Encoded protein: CASSPTTETEAFF.